Described below is a single T cell receptor (beta chain) sequence and its context. The data were obtained in a study of CXCR3-negative and CXCR3-positive naive CD8 T cells. Via 5' RACE with UMI labels, TRB cDNA libraries were prepared. TCRdb reprocessed the 5' RACE reads and stores each CDR3 protein as one record, lacking DNA. The data show over 100,000 distinct CDR3 sequences, and the top ten clones hold 0.29%. Germline-derived CDR1 and CDR2 are MDHEN and SYDVKM. This CDR3 comprises 17 residues. The chain is built from TRBV28 and TRBJ1-5; the TCRdb call, TRBD1, lacks DNA for checking. This sequence was found in a human donor in good health. Some clones in this sample may be carry-over from other donors' samples. The sample was naive CXCR3- CD8+ T cells from blood. Noted subset: CD45RO-CCR7+CD27+CD95- naive CD8+ T cells lacking CXCR3 (TNR3-). This CDR3 is CASSLYGTAYSNQPQHF.